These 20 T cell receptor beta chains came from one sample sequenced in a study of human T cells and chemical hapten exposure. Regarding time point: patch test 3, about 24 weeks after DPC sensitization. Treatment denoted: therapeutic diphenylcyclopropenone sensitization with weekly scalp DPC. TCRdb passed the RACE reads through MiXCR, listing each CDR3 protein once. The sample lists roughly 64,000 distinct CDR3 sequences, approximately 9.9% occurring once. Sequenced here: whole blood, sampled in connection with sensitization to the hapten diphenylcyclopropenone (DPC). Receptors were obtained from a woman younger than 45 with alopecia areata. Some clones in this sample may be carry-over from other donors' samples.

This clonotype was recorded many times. The CDR3 reads CASSLIRSEAFF. The CDR3 DNA reads as TGTGCCAGCAGCTTAATACGCTCTGAAGCTTTCTTT. V usage is TRBV7-9 and J usage is TRBJ1-1; no clear D gene. Trimming cost V 2 bases and J 6 bases, with 7 bases left between them. The CDR3 contains 12 residues. Germline lookup yields CDR1 SEHNR and CDR2 FQNEAQ (reference sequence).

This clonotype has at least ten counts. CDR3 sequence: CASSYPRASEQYF. The DNA of the CDR3 is TGTGCCAGCAGTTACCCTCGAGCGAGTGAGCAGTACTTC. The chain combines TRBV6-5 with TRBJ2-7; D not resolved. The CDR3 is 13 residues long. The germline gives CDR1 MNHEY, CDR2 SVGAGI. The ends were cut back, 2 bases at V and 7 bases at J, with 12 bases in the middle.

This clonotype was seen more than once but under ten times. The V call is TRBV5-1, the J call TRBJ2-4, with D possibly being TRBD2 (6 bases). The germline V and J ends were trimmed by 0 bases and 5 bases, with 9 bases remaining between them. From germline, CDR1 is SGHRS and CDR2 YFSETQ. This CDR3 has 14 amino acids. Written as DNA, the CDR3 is TGCGCCAGCAGCTTGGACCGGGAGCAAAACATTCAGTACTTC. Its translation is CASSLDREQNIQYF.

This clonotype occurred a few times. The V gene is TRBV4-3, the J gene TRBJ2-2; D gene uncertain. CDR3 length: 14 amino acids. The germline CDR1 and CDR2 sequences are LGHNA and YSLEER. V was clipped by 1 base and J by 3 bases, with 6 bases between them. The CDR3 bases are TGCGCCAGCAGCCAAGTTAGAGACACCGGGGAGCTGTTTTTT. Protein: CASSQVRDTGELFF.

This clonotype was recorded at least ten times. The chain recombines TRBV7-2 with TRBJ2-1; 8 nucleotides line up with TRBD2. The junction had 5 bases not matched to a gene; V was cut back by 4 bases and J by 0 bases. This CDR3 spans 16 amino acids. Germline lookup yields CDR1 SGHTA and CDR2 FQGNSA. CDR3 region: CASSWVAGNSYNEQFF. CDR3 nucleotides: TGTGCCAGCAGCTGGGTAGCGGGGAACTCCTACAATGAGCAGTTCTTC.

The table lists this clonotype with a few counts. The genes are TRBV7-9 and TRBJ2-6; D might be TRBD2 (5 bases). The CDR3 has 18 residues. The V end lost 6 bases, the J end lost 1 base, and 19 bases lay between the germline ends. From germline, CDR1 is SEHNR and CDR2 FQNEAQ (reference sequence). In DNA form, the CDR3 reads TGTGCCAGCAGTTCCTCCGGGAACCTCCCGTCTGGGGCCAACGTCCTGACTTTC. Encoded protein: CASSSSGNLPSGANVLTF.

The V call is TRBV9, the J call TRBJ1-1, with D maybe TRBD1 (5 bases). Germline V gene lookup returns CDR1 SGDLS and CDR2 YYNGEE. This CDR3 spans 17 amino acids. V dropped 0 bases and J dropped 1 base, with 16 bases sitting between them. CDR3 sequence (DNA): TGTGCCAGCAGCGTAGCCGGGGAGGGGCTCGGGAACACTGAAGCTTTCTTT. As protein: CASSVAGEGLGNTEAFF. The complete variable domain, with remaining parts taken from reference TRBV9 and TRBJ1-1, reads DSGVTQTPKHLITATGQRVTLRCSPRSGDLSVYWYQQSLDQGLQFLIQYYNGEERAKGNILERFSAQQFPDLHSELNLSSLELGDSALYFCASSVAGEGLGNTEAFFGQGTRLTVV.

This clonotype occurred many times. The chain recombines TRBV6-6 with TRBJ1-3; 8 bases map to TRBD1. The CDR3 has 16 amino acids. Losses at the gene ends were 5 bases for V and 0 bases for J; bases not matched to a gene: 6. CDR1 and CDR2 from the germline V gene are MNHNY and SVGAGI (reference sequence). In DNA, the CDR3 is TGTGCCAGCAGTGCGGACAGGGCCGACTCTGGAAACACCATATATTTT. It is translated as CASSADRADSGNTIYF.

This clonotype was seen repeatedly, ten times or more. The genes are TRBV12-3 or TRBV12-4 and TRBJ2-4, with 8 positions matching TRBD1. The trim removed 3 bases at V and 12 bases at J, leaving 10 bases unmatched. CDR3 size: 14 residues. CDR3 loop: CASSFGAGGSGQYF. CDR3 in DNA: TGTGCCAGCAGTTTTGGAGCAGGGGGCTCGGGTCAGTACTTC.

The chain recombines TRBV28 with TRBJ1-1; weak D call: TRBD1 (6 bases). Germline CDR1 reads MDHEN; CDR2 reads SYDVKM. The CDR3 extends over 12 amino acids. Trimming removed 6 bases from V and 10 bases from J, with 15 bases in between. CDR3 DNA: TGTGCCAGCAGCCCACTGGGGGGCCGAGCTTTCTTT. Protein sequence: CASSPLGGRAFF. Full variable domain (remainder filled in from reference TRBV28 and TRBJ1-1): DVKVTQSSRYLVKRTGEKVFLECVQDMDHENMFWYRQDPGLGLRLIYFSYDVKMKEKGDIPEGYSVSREKKERFSLILESASTNQTSMYLCASSPLGGRAFFGQGTRLTVV.

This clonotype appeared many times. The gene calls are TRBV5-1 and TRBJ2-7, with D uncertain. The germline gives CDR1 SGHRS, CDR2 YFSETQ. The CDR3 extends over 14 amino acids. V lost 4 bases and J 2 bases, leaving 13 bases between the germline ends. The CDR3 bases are TGCGCCAGCAGCCCCTCGACTGGTACCTACGAGCAGTACTTC. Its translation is CASSPSTGTYEQYF.

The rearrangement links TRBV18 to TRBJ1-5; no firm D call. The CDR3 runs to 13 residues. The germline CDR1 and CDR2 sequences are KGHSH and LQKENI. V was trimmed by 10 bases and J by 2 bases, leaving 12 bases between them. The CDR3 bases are TGTGCCACCAGCGAGGGAGGCAATCAGCCCCAGCATTTT. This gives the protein CATSEGGNQPQHF.

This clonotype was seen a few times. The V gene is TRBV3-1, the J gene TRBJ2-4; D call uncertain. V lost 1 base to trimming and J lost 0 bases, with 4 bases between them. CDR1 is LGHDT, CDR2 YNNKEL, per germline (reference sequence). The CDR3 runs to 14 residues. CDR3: CASSQGVAKNIQYF. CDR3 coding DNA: TGTGCCAGCAGCCAAGGCGTAGCCAAAAACATTCAGTACTTC. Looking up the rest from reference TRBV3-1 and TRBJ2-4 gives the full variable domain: DTAVSQTPKYLVTQMGNDKSIKCEQNLGHDTMYWYKQDSKKFLKIMFSYNNKELIINETVPNRFSPKSPDKAHLNLHINSLELGDSAVYFCASSQGVAKNIQYFGAGTRLSVL.

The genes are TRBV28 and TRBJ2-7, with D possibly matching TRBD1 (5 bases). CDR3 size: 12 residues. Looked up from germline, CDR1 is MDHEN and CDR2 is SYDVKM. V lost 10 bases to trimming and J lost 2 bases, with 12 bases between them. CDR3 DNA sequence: TGTGCCACCCGACAGACCACCTACGAGCAGTACTTC. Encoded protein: CATRQTTYEQYF.

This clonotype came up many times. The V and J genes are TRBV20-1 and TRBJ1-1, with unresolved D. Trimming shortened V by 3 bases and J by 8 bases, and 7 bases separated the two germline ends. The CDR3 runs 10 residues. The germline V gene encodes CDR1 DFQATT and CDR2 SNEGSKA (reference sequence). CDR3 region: CSASAHEAFF. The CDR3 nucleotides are TGCAGTGCTAGTGCGCACGAAGCTTTCTTT.

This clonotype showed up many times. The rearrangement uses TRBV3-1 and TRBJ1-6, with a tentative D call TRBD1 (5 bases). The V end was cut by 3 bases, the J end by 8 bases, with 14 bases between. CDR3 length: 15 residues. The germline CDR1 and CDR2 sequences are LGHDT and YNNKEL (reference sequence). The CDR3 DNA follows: TGTGCCAGCAGCCACTACAGGACAACCCATTCACCCCTCCACTTT. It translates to CASSHYRTTHSPLHF.

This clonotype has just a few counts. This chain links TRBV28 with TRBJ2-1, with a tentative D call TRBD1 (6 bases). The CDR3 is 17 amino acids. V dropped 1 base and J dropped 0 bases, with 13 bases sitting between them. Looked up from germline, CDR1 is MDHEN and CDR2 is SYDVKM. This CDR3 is CASSLYQGSSSYNEQFF. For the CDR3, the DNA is TGTGCCAGCAGTTTATATCAGGGGTCGAGCTCCTACAATGAGCAGTTCTTC.

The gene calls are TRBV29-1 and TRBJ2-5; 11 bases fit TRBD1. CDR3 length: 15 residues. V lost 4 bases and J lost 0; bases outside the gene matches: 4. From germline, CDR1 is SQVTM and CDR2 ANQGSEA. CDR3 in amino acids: CSVGGTGGHQETQYF. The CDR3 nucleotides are TGCAGCGTTGGTGGGACAGGGGGTCACCAAGAGACCCAGTACTTC. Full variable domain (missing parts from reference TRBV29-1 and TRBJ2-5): SAVISQKPSRDICQRGTSLTIQCQVDSQVTMMFWYRQQPGQSLTLIATANQGSEATYESGFVIDKFPISRPNLTFSTLTVSNMSPEDSSIYLCSVGGTGGHQETQYFGPGTRLLVL.

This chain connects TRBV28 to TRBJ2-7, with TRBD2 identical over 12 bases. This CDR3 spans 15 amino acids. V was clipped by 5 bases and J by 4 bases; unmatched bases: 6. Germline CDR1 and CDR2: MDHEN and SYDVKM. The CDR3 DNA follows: TGTGCCAGCAGTCTAGGGACTAGCGGGCCTTACGAGCAGTACTTC. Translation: CASSLGTSGPYEQYF.

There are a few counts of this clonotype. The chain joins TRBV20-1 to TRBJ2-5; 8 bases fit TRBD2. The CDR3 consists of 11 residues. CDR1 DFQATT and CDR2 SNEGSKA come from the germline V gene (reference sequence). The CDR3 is CSARTSETQYF. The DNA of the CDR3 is TGCAGCGCCCGGACTAGCGAGACCCAGTACTTC.